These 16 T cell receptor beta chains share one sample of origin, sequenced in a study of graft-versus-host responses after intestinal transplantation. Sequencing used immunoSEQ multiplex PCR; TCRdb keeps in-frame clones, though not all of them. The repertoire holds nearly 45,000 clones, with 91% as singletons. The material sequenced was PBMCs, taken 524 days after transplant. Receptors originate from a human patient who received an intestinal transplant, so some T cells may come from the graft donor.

The CDR3 DNA is TGTGCCTGGACCCCGGGACAGGGAGTTTTTAGGACTAATGAAAAACTGTTTTTT. This translates into CAWTPGQGVFRTNEKLFF. The chain couples TRBV30 to TRBJ1-4; 9 nucleotides align to TRBD1. The germline CDR1 and CDR2 sequences are GTSNPN and SVGIG (reference sequence). V shed 4 bases, J shed 2 bases, and the junction held 14 bases outside the gene matches. This CDR3 is 18 amino acids long.

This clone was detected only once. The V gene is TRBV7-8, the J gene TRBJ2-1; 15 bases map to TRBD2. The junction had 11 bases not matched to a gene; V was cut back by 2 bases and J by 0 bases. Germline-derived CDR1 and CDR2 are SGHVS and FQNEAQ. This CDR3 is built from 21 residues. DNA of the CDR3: TGTGCCAGCAGCTTAATATCCGGGACTAGCGGGAGGATTGGCTCCTACAATGAGCAGTTCTTC. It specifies CASSLISGTSGRIGSYNEQFF.

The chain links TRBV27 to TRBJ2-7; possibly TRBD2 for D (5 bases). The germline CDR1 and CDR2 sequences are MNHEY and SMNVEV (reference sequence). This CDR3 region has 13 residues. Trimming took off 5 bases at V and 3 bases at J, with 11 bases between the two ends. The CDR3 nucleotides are TGTGCCAGCAGTCCGATAGCGTTCTACGAGCAGTACTTC. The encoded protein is CASSPIAFYEQYF.

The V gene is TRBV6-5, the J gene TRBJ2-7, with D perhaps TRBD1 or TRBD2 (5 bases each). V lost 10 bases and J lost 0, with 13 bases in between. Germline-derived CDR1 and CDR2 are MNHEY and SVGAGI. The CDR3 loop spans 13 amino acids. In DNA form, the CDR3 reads TGTGCCACAAGGGACGGGAACTCCTACGAGCAGTACTTC. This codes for CATRDGNSYEQYF.

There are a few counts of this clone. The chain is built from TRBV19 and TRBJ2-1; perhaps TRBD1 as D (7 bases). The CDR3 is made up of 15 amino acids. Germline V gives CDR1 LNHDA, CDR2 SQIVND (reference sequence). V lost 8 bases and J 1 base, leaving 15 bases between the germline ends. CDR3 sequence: CASGKTGRSYNEQFF. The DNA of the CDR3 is TGTGCCAGTGGGAAGACAGGGAGGTCCTACAATGAGCAGTTCTTC.

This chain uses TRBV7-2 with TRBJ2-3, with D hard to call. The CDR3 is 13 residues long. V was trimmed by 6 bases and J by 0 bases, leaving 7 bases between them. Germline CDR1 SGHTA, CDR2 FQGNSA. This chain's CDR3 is CASRSVSTDTQYF. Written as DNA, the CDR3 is TGTGCCAGCAGAAGTGTCAGCACAGATACGCAGTATTTT. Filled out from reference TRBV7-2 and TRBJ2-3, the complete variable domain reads GAGVSQSPSNKVTEKGKDVELRCDPISGHTALYWYRQSLGQGLEFLIYFQGNSAPDKSGLPSDRFSAERTGGSVSTLTIQRTQQEDSAVYLCASRSVSTDTQYFGPGTRLTVL.

In DNA, the CDR3 is TGTGCCATCTCGGGACAGGGTGGCAATCAGCCCCAGCATTTT. This encodes CAISGQGGNQPQHF. V usage is TRBV27 and J usage is TRBJ1-5, with TRBD1 matching over 9 bases. With 10 bases clipped from V and 2 bases from J, the junction kept 6 bases outside the gene matches. Germline loops: CDR1 MNHEY, CDR2 SMNVEV (reference sequence). The CDR3 has 14 amino acids.

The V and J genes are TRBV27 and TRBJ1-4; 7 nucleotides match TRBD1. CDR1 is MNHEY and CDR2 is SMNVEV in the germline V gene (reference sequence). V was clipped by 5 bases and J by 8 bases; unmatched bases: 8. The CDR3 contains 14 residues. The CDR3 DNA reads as TGTGCCAGCAGTCGACAGGGTTCCCGGGAAAAACTGTTTTTT. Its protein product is CASSRQGSREKLFF.

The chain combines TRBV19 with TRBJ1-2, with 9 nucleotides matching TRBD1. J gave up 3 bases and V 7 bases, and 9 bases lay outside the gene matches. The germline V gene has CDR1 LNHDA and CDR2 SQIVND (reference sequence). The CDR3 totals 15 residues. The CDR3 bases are TGTGCCAGTAAGGGGGACAGGGATGGAGACTATGGCTACACCTTC. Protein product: CASKGDRDGDYGYTF. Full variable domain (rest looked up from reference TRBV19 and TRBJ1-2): DGGITQSPKYLFRKEGQNVTLSCEQNLNHDAMYWYRQDPGQGLRLIYYSQIVNDFQKGDIAEGYSVSREKKESFPLTVTSAQKNPTAFYLCASKGDRDGDYGYTFGSGTRLTVV.

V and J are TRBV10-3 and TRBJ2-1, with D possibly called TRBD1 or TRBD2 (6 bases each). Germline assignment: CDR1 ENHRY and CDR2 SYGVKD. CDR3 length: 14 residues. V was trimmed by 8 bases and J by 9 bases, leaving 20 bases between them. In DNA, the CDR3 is TGTGCCATCTCCTCGGGGGCTAGCGTGGGTGAGCAGTTCTTC. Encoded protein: CAISSGASVGEQFF.

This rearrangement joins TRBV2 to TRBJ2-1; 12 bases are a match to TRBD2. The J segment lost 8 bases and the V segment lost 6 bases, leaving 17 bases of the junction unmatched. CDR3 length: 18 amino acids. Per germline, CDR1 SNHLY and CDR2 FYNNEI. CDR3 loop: CASSELRLRTSGIYEQFF. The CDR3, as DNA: TGTGCCAGCAGCGAGCTGAGGCTCCGGACTAGCGGGATCTATGAGCAGTTCTTC. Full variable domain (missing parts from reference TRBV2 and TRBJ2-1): EPEVTQTPSHQVTQMGQEVILRCVPISNHLYFYWYRQILGQKVEFLVSFYNNEISEKSEIFDDQFSVERPDGSNFTLKIRSTKLEDSAMYFCASSELRLRTSGIYEQFFGPGTRLTVL.

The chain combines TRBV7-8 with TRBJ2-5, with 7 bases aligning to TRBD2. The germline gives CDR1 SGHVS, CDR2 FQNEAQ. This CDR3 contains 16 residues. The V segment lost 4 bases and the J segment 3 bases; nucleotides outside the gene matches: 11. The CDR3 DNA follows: TGTGCCAGCAGCTCAACCTTCGGTGGGAGGGAAGAGACCCAGTACTTC. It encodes CASSSTFGGREETQYF.

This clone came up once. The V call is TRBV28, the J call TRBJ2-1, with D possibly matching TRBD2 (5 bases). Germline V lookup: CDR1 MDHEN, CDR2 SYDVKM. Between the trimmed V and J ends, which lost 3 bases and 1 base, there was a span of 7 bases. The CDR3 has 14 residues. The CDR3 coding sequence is TGTGCCAGCAGTTTGACGGGGTCCTACAATGAGCAGTTCTTC. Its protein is CASSLTGSYNEQFF.

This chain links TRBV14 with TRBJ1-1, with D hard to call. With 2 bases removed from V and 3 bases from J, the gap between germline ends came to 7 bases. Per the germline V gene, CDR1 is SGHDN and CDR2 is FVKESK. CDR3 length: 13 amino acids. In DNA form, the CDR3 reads TGTGCCAGCAGCCAACAAAAGGACACTGAAGCTTTCTTT. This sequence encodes CASSQQKDTEAFF.

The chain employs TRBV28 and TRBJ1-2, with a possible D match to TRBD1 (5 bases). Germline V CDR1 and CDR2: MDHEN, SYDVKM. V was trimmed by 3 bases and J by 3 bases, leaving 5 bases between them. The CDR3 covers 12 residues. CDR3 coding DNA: TGTGCCAGCAGTTTCAGGGACTATGGCTACACCTTC. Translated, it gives CASSFRDYGYTF.

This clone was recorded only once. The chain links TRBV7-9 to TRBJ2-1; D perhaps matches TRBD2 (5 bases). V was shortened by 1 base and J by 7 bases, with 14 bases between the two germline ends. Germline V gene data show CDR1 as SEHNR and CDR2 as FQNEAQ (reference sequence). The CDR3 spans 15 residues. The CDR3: CASSLGRPRENEQFF. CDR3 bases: TGTGCCAGCAGCTTAGGACGGCCGAGGGAGAATGAGCAGTTCTTC.